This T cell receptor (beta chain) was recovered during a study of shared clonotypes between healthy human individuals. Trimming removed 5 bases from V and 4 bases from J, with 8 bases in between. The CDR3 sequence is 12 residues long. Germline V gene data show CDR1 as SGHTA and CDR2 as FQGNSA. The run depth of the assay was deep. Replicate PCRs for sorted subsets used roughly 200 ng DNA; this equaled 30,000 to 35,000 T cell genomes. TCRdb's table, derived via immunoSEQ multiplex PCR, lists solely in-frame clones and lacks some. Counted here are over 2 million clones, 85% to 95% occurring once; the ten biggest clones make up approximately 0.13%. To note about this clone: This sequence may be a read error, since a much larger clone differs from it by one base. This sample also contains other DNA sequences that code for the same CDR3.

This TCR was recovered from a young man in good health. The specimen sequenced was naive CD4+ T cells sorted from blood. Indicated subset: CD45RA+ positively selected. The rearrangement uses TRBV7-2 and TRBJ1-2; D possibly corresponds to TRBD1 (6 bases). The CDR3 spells CASSLDSYGYTF. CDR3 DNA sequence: TGTGCCAGCAGCCTGGACAGCTATGGCTACACCTTC. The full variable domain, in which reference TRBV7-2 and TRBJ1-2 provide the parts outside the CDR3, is GAGVSQSPSNKVTEKGKDVELRCDPISGHTALYWYRQSLGQGLEFLIYFQGNSAPDKSGLPSDRFSAERTGGSVSTLTIQRTQQEDSAVYLCASSLDSYGYTFGSGTRLTVV.